The next 2 T cell receptor beta chains were all read from a single sample in a study of OX40 agonist ivuxolimab in advanced cancers. Repertoires were generated with immunoSEQ multiplex PCR, while TCRdb's copy carries only in-frame clones and drops some. The table includes under 90,000 clones, about 92% detected once. This specimen was CD4+ or CD8+ T cells sorted from blood, taken in a trial of the OX40 agonist ivuxolimab. These receptors were collected from an adult with an advanced solid tumor such as melanoma, head and neck, liver or kidney cancer.

The genes are TRBV15 and TRBJ1-4; TRBD1 matches 7 bases. V shed 4 bases and J 13 bases; nucleotides not matched to a gene: 6. The CDR3 runs to 12 residues. In germline, CDR1 is LNHNV, CDR2 YYDKDF (reference sequence). CDR3 in amino acids: CATSKEQGTLFF. CDR3 nucleotide sequence: TGTGCCACCAGCAAGGAACAGGGGACACTGTTTTTT.

This chain uses TRBV6-1 with TRBJ2-2; 7 nucleotides align to TRBD1. The CDR3 has 16 residues. The junction had 7 bases not matched to a gene; V was cut back by 4 bases and J by 2 bases. Germline V gene data show CDR1 as MNHNS and CDR2 as SASEGT. As DNA, the CDR3 is TGTGCCAGCAGTGCCAACAGGGGTCGAAACACCGGGGAGCTGTTTTTT. This sequence encodes CASSANRGRNTGELFF.